One and the same sample provided the 32 T cell receptor beta chains below, sequenced in a study of post-analysis software for immune sequencing data. Broader study findings: Several TRBV segments occurring more often in patients than controls included TRBV5-6, TRBV5-1 and TRBV20-1.

Sequencing libraries made from TCR beta cDNA carried unique molecular identifiers. From the PCR reads, TCRdb called clonotypes with MiXCR, one entry per CDR3 protein. The sample holds under 900,000 distinct CDR3 sequences, roughly 58% seen once. These receptors have no identified antigens. The specimen was blood. Receptor source: a girl between 10 and 17 years old with multiple sclerosis.

V and J are TRBV7-9 and TRBJ1-4; TRBD1 matches 11 bases. The V gene end was trimmed by 5 bases and the J gene end by 6 bases; junction bases not matched to a gene: 2. The germline V gene has CDR1 SEHNR and CDR2 FQNEAQ (reference sequence). CDR3 length: 14 residues. This CDR3 reads CASSAGQGDEKLFF. CDR3 in DNA: TGTGCCAGCAGCGCGGGACAGGGGGATGAAAAACTGTTTTTT.

The chain is built from TRBV27 and TRBJ1-5; D not resolved. Germline V lookup: CDR1 MNHEY, CDR2 SMNVEV (reference sequence). The CDR3 runs 15 residues. Trimming shortened V by 3 bases and J by 0 bases, and 9 bases separated the two germline ends. DNA for the CDR3: TGTGCCAGCAGTTTGAAAGATTTTAGCAATCAGCCCCAGCATTTT. This encodes CASSLKDFSNQPQHF.

The chain combines TRBV29-1 with TRBJ1-2; D is possibly TRBD1 (6 bases). V was cut by 6 bases and J by 5 bases, with 22 bases left in between. The CDR3 length is 15 residues. Germline V lookup: CDR1 SQVTM, CDR2 ANQGSEA. The CDR3 region has the DNA TGCAGCGTCGGCGTGGGAACAGGGTCGAGGTATGGCTACACCTTC. Protein sequence: CSVGVGTGSRYGYTF.

Many counts were recorded for this clonotype. The chain carries TRBV20-1 and TRBJ2-4; no firm D call. Germline V gene sequence: CDR1 DFQATT, CDR2 SNEGSKA (reference sequence). The CDR3 extends over 13 amino acids. V lost 3 bases and J lost 0, with 6 bases in between. The CDR3 nucleotides are TGCAGTGCTAGGGATAGAGCCAAAAACATTCAGTACTTC. This encodes CSARDRAKNIQYF.

This clonotype was seen only a few times. The chain joins TRBV2 to TRBJ2-4; D is undetermined. The DNA end favors TRBJ2-7, so the J call may be wrong. The CDR3 length is 16 residues. Germline CDR1 reads SNHLY; CDR2 reads FYNNEI. CDR3 bases: TGTGCCAGCAGTGAAGCCTCAGCCCCCCCACGTTACGAGCAGTACTTC. This encodes CASSEASAPPRYEQYF.

CDR3 nucleotides: TGTGCCAGCAGTTACTCAGGGGGCGACCACAATGAGCAGTACTTC. Residues: CASSYSGGDHNEQYF. The chain links TRBV6-6 to TRBJ2-7; 7 bases align to TRBD1. V shed 0 bases, J shed 7 bases, and the junction held 9 bases outside the gene matches. The length of the CDR3 is 15 residues. The V gene's germline CDR1 is MNHNY and CDR2 SVGAGI (reference sequence).

This rearrangement joins TRBV5-1 to TRBJ2-6; possible D gene TRBD2, 6 bases. The CDR3 totals 18 residues. Germline CDR1 SGHRS, CDR2 YFSETQ. The V gene lost 0 bases and the J gene lost 0 bases, with 13 bases spanning the gap. The CDR3: CASSLVGGRSSGANVLTF. The CDR3 coding sequence is TGCGCCAGCAGCTTGGTGGGGGGACGGAGCTCTGGGGCCAACGTCCTGACTTTC. Full variable domain (remainder filled in from reference TRBV5-1 and TRBJ2-6): KAGVTQTPRYLIKTRGQQVTLSCSPISGHRSVSWYQQTPGQGLQFLFEYFSETQRNKGNFPGRFSGRQFSNSRSEMNVSTLELGDSALYLCASSLVGGRSSGANVLTFGAGSRLTVL.

This chain connects TRBV2 to TRBJ2-1, with a tentative D call TRBD2 (6 bases). The germline V gene encodes CDR1 SNHLY and CDR2 FYNNEI. V gave up 6 bases and J gave up 7 bases, with 16 bases separating them. The CDR3 length is 14 residues. DNA for the CDR3: TGTGCCAGCAGCGTGACTAGGGGTGGGAATGAGCAGTTCTTC. It codes for CASSVTRGGNEQFF.

The gene calls are TRBV2 and TRBJ2-4, with a possible D match to TRBD2 (6 bases). The DNA end is more similar to TRBJ2-7, so the J call may be wrong. CDR1 and CDR2 from the germline V gene are SNHLY and FYNNEI. The CDR3 runs to 14 residues. The DNA for the CDR3 is TGTGCCAGCGCAACTAGCCGGTACGACTACGAGCAGTACTTC. As protein: CASATSRYDYEQYF.

The J gene is TRBJ2-4, the V gene TRBV29-1; tentatively, D is TRBD2 (5 bases). V gave up 3 bases and J gave up 5 bases, with 5 bases separating them. The CDR3 spans 11 residues. Per the germline V gene, CDR1 is SQVTM and CDR2 is ANQGSEA. The CDR3 region has the DNA TGCAGCGTTGAGAGGGAAAACATTCAGTACTTC. Its protein product is CSVERENIQYF.

This chain connects TRBV6-5 to TRBJ2-3; 7 nucleotides agree with TRBD2. V gave up 6 bases and J gave up 0 bases; unmatched junction bases: 6. CDR1 is MNHEY, CDR2 SVGAGI, per germline. The CDR3 is 15 residues long. CDR3 nucleotides: TGTGCCAGCAGCCTTCGGGGGGACAGCACAGATACGCAGTATTTT. It codes for CASSLRGDSTDTQYF.

CDR3: CSVSTGGSNTEAFF. CDR3 bases: TGCAGCGTCTCGACAGGGGGAAGTAACACTGAAGCTTTCTTT. The chain employs TRBV29-1 and TRBJ1-1; 9 bases are a match to TRBD1. From germline, CDR1 is SQVTM and CDR2 ANQGSEA. The V gene end was trimmed by 6 bases and the J gene end by 2 bases; junction bases not matched to a gene: 7. The CDR3 runs 14 residues.

The chain is built from TRBV9 and TRBJ1-1; the D is unclear. The germline V gene has CDR1 SGDLS and CDR2 YYNGEE. This CDR3 region has 15 residues. The germline V and J ends were trimmed by 0 bases and 4 bases, with 13 bases remaining between them. CDR3 residues: CASSVGPDIGTEAFF. The CDR3 DNA is TGTGCCAGCAGCGTAGGTCCAGATATAGGCACTGAAGCTTTCTTT.

This chain joins TRBV6-2 or TRBV6-3 and TRBJ2-5; 8 bases are a match to TRBD2. With the DNA end fitting TRBJ2-7 better, the J assignment may be wrong. The CDR3 sequence is 14 residues long. Per germline, CDR1 MNHEY and CDR2 SVGEGT. CDR3 coding DNA: TGTGCCAGCAGTCCCGGGGGGGGAGTCGACGAGCAGTACTTC. Translating it yields CASSPGGGVDEQYF.

This clonotype has more than one count but fewer than ten. An end of the junction does not agree with germline; a read error may underlie this. V and J are TRBV29-1 and TRBJ2-4, with D maybe TRBD2 (5 bases). The CDR3 runs to 14 residues. CDR1 SQVTM and CDR2 ANQGSEA come from the germline V gene. The CDR3 sequence: CSVVGRLKPNIQDF. Written as DNA, the CDR3 is TGCAGCGTTGTGGGGAGACTTAAACCAAACATTCAGGACTTC.

The chain couples TRBV6-6 to TRBJ1-2; maybe TRBD1 (6 bases). The CDR3 runs to 12 residues. The V and J ends lost 6 bases and 8 bases respectively, with 13 bases between them. CDR1 MNHNY and CDR2 SVGAGI come from the germline V gene (reference sequence). Written as DNA, the CDR3 is TGTGCCAGCAGAGCAGGGGAAGGAGGCTACACCTTC. It yields the protein CASRAGEGGYTF.

The CDR3 bases are TGCGCCAGCACCTCGACAGGTACCTTTCAAGAAAAACTGTTTTTT. Its protein product is CASTSTGTFQEKLFF. The gene calls are TRBV5-1 and TRBJ1-4, with D maybe TRBD1 (6 bases). The length of the CDR3 is 15 residues. Germline V gene lookup returns CDR1 SGHRS and CDR2 YFSETQ. V was trimmed by 6 bases and J by 8 bases, leaving 20 bases between them.

This clonotype was found a few times. In DNA form, the CDR3 reads TGTGCCAGCTCACCCTACGGACAGGACTATGGCTACACCTTC. As protein: CASSPYGQDYGYTF. The chain combines TRBV18 with TRBJ1-2; 7 bases match TRBD1. The CDR3 sequence is 14 residues long. V shed 3 bases and J 3 bases; nucleotides not matched to a gene: 4. Germline loops: CDR1 KGHSH, CDR2 LQKENI.

The chain recombines TRBV5-1 with TRBJ2-7; a possible D gene is TRBD1 (6 bases). CDR3 length: 14 amino acids. V lost 3 bases and J 3 bases, leaving 13 bases between the germline ends. Germline loops: CDR1 SGHRS, CDR2 YFSETQ. CDR3 protein: CASSSALTGYEQYF. The CDR3 nucleotides are TGCGCCAGCAGCTCTGCCTTGACAGGCTACGAGCAGTACTTC.

This clonotype came up a few times. The chain combines TRBV20-1 with TRBJ2-7; no firm D call. V lost 3 bases to trimming and J lost 2 bases, with 11 bases between them. CDR1 and CDR2 (germline): DFQATT, SNEGSKA (reference sequence). The CDR3 loop spans 13 amino acids. DNA for the CDR3: TGCAGTGCTAGGAAAAGTGGCCCCTACGAGCAGTACTTC. Amino acid sequence: CSARKSGPYEQYF.

The chain employs TRBV18 and TRBJ2-7; 10 bases are a match to TRBD2. Trimming took 3 bases from V and 3 from J; bases not matched to a gene: 5. Looked up from germline, CDR1 is KGHSH and CDR2 is LQKENI. This CDR3 comprises 15 residues. The CDR3 here is CASSPRLAGFYEQYF. The CDR3 bases are TGTGCCAGCTCACCTCGACTAGCGGGCTTCTACGAGCAGTACTTC. Full variable domain (remainder filled in from reference TRBV18 and TRBJ2-7): NAGVMQNPRHLVRRRGQEARLRCSPMKGHSHVYWYRQLPEEGLKFMVYLQKENIIDESGMPKERFSAEFPKEGPSILRIQQVVRGDSAAYFCASSPRLAGFYEQYFGPGTRLTVT.

The J gene is TRBJ1-1, the V gene TRBV10-3, with D perhaps TRBD1 (5 bases). The CDR3 loop spans 15 amino acids. Trimming shortened V by 10 bases and J by 4 bases, and 22 bases separated the two germline ends. Looked up from germline, CDR1 is ENHRY and CDR2 is SYGVKD. The CDR3, as DNA: TGTGCCAGTAGGGGACGAACGGGGACCAGCACTGAAGCTTTCTTT. Its protein is CASRGRTGTSTEAFF.

V gene TRBV7-9 combines with J gene TRBJ2-5, with D unclear. CDR3 size: 14 residues. Germline CDR1 and CDR2: SEHNR and FQNEAQ (reference sequence). V shed 4 bases and J shed 5 bases, with 14 bases lying between them. CDR3 amino acids: CASSSNRDAETQYF. The CDR3 DNA reads TGTGCCAGCAGCTCAAATAGGGATGCGGAGACCCAGTACTTC. The whole variable domain, remainder taken from reference TRBV7-9 and TRBJ2-5, is DTGVSQNPRHKITKRGQNVTFRCDPISEHNRLYWYRQTLGQGPEFLTYFQNEAQLEKSRLLSDRFSAERPKGSFSTLEIQRTEQGDSAMYLCASSSNRDAETQYFGPGTRLLVL.

This clonotype was recorded only once. The rearrangement joins TRBV5-1 to TRBJ2-5, with TRBD1 matching over 7 bases. The ends lost 6 bases at V and 4 bases at J; junction bases unmatched: 9. CDR3 length equals 14 residues. Germline lookup yields CDR1 SGHRS and CDR2 YFSETQ. As DNA, the CDR3 is TGCGCCAGCAATCGTGACAGGGTAGGAGAGACCCAGTACTTC. Residues: CASNRDRVGETQYF.

The rearrangement joins TRBV29-1 to TRBJ2-1, with 7 nucleotides matching TRBD1. There are 13 residues in the CDR3. The germline V gene has CDR1 SQVTM and CDR2 ANQGSEA. The junction had 3 bases not matched to a gene; V was cut back by 4 bases and J by 3 bases. The CDR3: CSVGDSFYNEQFF. The CDR3 bases are TGCAGCGTTGGGGACAGTTTCTACAATGAGCAGTTCTTC.

The genes are TRBV19 and TRBJ2-7, with D perhaps matching TRBD2 (6 bases). Germline V gives CDR1 LNHDA, CDR2 SQIVND (reference sequence). Trimming took off 4 bases at V and 2 bases at J, with 9 bases between the two ends. The CDR3 sequence is 13 residues long. CDR3 amino acids: CASSTLAAYEQYF. CDR3 sequence (DNA): TGTGCCAGTAGTACACTAGCCGCCTACGAGCAGTACTTC.

The chain uses TRBV15 and TRBJ1-5, with D perhaps matching TRBD1 (5 bases). From germline, CDR1 is LNHNV and CDR2 YYDKDF (reference sequence). Trimming left V 0 bases short and J 0 bases short, with 12 bases between. The CDR3 length is 17 residues. CDR3 nucleotides: TGTGCCACCAGCAGAGATCAGGGACTTTATAGCAATCAGCCCCAGCATTTT. This sequence encodes CATSRDQGLYSNQPQHF.

The V gene is TRBV20-1, the J gene TRBJ2-7; D call uncertain. Germline CDR1 is DFQATT and CDR2 is SNEGSKA (reference sequence). Trimming took 1 base from V and 5 from J, leaving 9 bases between them. This CDR3 has 12 residues. The CDR3 DNA sequence: TGCAGTGCTAGAGGGGGTGTGGACGAGCAGTACTTC. Its translation is CSARGGVDEQYF.

The rearrangement links TRBV5-1 to TRBJ2-7, with D possibly being TRBD1 or TRBD2 (7 bases each). Looked up from germline, CDR1 is SGHRS and CDR2 is YFSETQ. This CDR3 comprises 15 residues. The germline V and J ends were trimmed by 7 bases and 0 bases, with 17 bases remaining between them. The CDR3 DNA reads TGCGCCAGCTCTTATCAGGGGGGGAGCTCCTACGAGCAGTACTTC. It specifies CASSYQGGSSYEQYF.

The V and J genes are TRBV20-1 and TRBJ2-7; D is perhaps TRBD1 (5 bases). Trimming took 4 bases from V and 2 from J, leaving 6 bases between them. There are 11 residues in the CDR3. The germline CDR1 and CDR2 sequences are DFQATT and SNEGSKA (reference sequence). The CDR3 DNA reads as TGCAGTGCTAAAGGGGCCTACGAGCAGTACTTC. It encodes CSAKGAYEQYF.

This clonotype was seen only a few times. The chain employs TRBV5-1 and TRBJ2-7; TRBD1 matches at 10 bases. CDR1 is SGHRS, CDR2 YFSETQ, per germline. This CDR3 region has 18 residues. V dropped 2 bases and J dropped 1; count of bases not matched to a gene: 12. This CDR3 reads CASSFFPRTGGFSYEQYF. The CDR3 DNA reads TGCGCCAGCAGCTTCTTTCCCCGGACAGGGGGGTTTTCCTACGAGCAGTACTTC.

This clonotype was detected once. The chain has TRBV27 and TRBJ2-3; 7 positions agree with TRBD2. Losses at the gene ends were 5 bases for V and 6 bases for J; bases not matched to a gene: 17. This CDR3 has 17 residues. Germline CDR1 is MNHEY and CDR2 is SMNVEV (reference sequence). CDR3 coding DNA: TGTGCCAGCAGTCCCCCCCGACTAGCCCGACGGGTGGATACGCAGTATTTT. It codes for CASSPPRLARRVDTQYF.